The rows below give T cell receptor beta chains drawn from one sample of a study of T cell responses to AZD1222 COVID-19 vaccine. The assay was immunoSEQ multiplex PCR, and TCRdb's table has in-frame clones only and misses some. The sample shows around 200,000 clones, over 90% of them seen only once. Here the sequenced sample was peripheral blood, taken on day 0 of AZD1222 vaccination. The receptors shown here come from an adult in good health. Both conserved end residues are part of each CDR3. The D gene is left open where the match is weak. Clone size, where shown, is once, few, many, or a class for clones that have expanded.

CDR3 protein	CDR3 DNA	D gene	clone size	V gene	J gene
CASSQTQGIDGYTF	TGTGCCAGCAGCCAGACACAGGGGATCGATGGCTACACCTTC	TRBD1	NA	TRBV7-9	TRBJ1-2
CASSDYSQGGNTEAFF	TGCGCCAGCAGCGATTACTCTCAGGGGGGGAACACTGAAGCTTTCTTT	TRBD1	NA	TRBV5-1	TRBJ1-1
CASSWGSQAPF	TGTGCCAGTAGTTGGGGGTCCCAAGCGCCCTTC	NA	once	TRBV19	TRBJ1-2
CASSYTRTEKLFF	TGTGCCAGCAGTTACACTCGGACCGAAAAACTGTTTTTT	NA	NA	TRBV6-6	TRBJ1-4
CASRVGVNTEAFF	TGTGCCAGCAGGGTGGGGGTCAACACTGAAGCTTTCTTT	NA	NA	TRBV5-4	TRBJ1-1
CASSSQGSDGYTF	TGTGCCAGCAGTTCCCAGGGGTCTGATGGCTACACCTTC	NA	few	TRBV6-5	TRBJ1-2
CASSIGTGGLDTEAFF	TGTGCCAGTAGTATAGGGACAGGGGGATTGGACACTGAAGCTTTCTTT	TRBD1	NA	TRBV19	TRBJ1-1
CATSHGAQETQYF	TGTGCCACCAGTCACGGAGCCCAAGAGACCCAGTACTTC	NA	NA	TRBV24-1	TRBJ2-5
CASSFGQGKFTGELFF	TGCGCCAGCAGCTTTGGACAGGGGAAATTCACCGGGGAGCTGTTTTTT	TRBD1	NA	TRBV5-1	TRBJ2-2
CASSVRGARGYTF	TGTGCCAGCAGTGTCCGGGGGGCGAGGGGCTACACCTTC	NA	NA	TRBV2	TRBJ1-2
CASSPTHNEQFF	TGTGCCAGCAGCCCAACACACAATGAGCAGTTCTTC	NA	NA	TRBV7-9	TRBJ2-1
CASSDGIMGPIQYF	TGTGCCAGCAGCGACGGGATCATGGGCCCCATTCAGTACTTC	NA	NA	TRBV2	TRBJ2-4
CSASGAGGFYNEQFF	TGCAGTGCTAGTGGCGCGGGGGGGTTCTACAATGAGCAGTTCTTC	TRBD2	NA	TRBV20-1	TRBJ2-1
CASSGRQGRTEAFF	TGTGCCAGCAGTGGTAGACAGGGGAGGACTGAAGCTTTCTTT	TRBD1	NA	TRBV27	TRBJ1-1
CASSGFHGYTF	TGTGCCAGCAGCGGCTTTCATGGCTACACCTTC	NA	NA	TRBV25-1	TRBJ1-2
CASSLPGQGLAFF	TGTGCCAGCAGTTTACCTGGACAGGGGCTAGCTTTCTTT	TRBD1	NA	TRBV12-3/TRBV12-4	TRBJ1-1
CASSYMRDTFYEQYF	TGTGCCAGCAGTTACATGCGGGATACTTTCTACGAGCAGTACTTC	NA	NA	TRBV6-5	TRBJ2-7
CASSEWGGDTEAFF	TGTGCCAGCAGTGAATGGGGAGGCGACACTGAAGCTTTCTTT	NA	NA	TRBV6-1	TRBJ1-1